The clone carrying this TCR beta chain was seen many times. Time point specified: patch test 2, 6 weeks after DPC sensitization. Treatment meaning: therapeutic diphenylcyclopropenone sensitization with weekly scalp DPC. Alopecia patients deemed DPC-suitable, aged 18 to 70, excluding pregnancy. In the original analysis: Samples ranged from roughly 23,224 to 690,600 TCRs, with a median of approximately 90,000. MiXCR, run by TCRdb on the RACE reads, gives a single entry per CDR3 protein. V and J calls and clone size were set by TCRdb, not the authors. Of more than 70,000 distinct CDR3 sequences listed, approximately 10% are singletons. The data originate from a study of human T cells and chemical hapten exposure. Across the whole study: 2% DPC applied to an approximately 2 cm by approximately 2 cm arm area sensitized donors.

CDR1 is SGHTA and CDR2 is FQGTGA in the germline V gene. This CDR3 has 20 residues. V shed 1 base, J shed 2 bases, and the junction held 11 bases outside the gene matches. The chain joins TRBV7-3 to TRBJ2-1; 13 bases fit TRBD2. Sequencing was performed on whole blood, taken in connection with sensitization to the hapten diphenylcyclopropenone (DPC). This TCR was recovered from a man between 18 and 29 years old with alopecia areata. Some clones in this sample may be carry-over from other donors' samples. The CDR3 region is CASSLMPTSGGAFPYNEQFF. The CDR3 coding sequence is TGTGCCAGCAGCTTAATGCCCACTAGCGGGGGGGCTTTCCCCTACAATGAGCAGTTCTTC. The whole variable domain, remainder taken from reference TRBV7-3 and TRBJ2-1, is GAGVSQTPSNKVTEKGKYVELRCDPISGHTALYWYRQSLGQGPEFLIYFQGTGAADDSGLPNDRFFAVRPEGSVSTLKIQRTERGDSAVYLCASSLMPTSGGAFPYNEQFFGPGTRLTVL.